This passage covers 5 T cell receptor beta chains from one sample sequenced in a study of OX40 agonist ivuxolimab in advanced cancers. Clones were read by immunoSEQ multiplex PCR, and TCRdb kept only the in-frame ones, dropping some. The data hold under 85,000 clones, with about 88% observed a single time. The sample was CD4+ or CD8+ T cells sorted from blood, taken in a trial of the OX40 agonist ivuxolimab. All receptors come from an adult with an advanced solid tumor such as melanoma, head and neck, liver or kidney cancer.

The chain has TRBV4-1 and TRBJ1-6; possible D gene TRBD1, 6 bases. Between the trimmed V and J ends, which lost 0 bases and 8 bases, there was a span of 14 bases. The germline CDR1 and CDR2 sequences are MGHRA and YSYEKL. The CDR3 consists of 16 residues. The CDR3 protein is CASSQEGGRQDSPLHF. The CDR3 region has the DNA TGCGCCAGCAGCCAAGAAGGAGGGCGACAGGATTCACCCCTCCACTTT.

V is TRBV19 and J is TRBJ1-5, with TRBD1 as a possible D gene (5 bases). The ends were cut back, 3 bases at V and 5 bases at J, with 11 bases in the middle. This CDR3 has 14 residues. Looked up from germline, CDR1 is LNHDA and CDR2 is SQIVND (reference sequence). The CDR3 region is CASSIHLGDQPQHF. The DNA of the CDR3 is TGTGCCAGTAGTATTCACCTGGGGGATCAGCCCCAGCATTTT.

The CDR3 bases are TGCGCCAGCAGCCGGGGGCAGGGGCCCCAAGAGACCCAGTACTTC. It codes for CASSRGQGPQETQYF. The genes are TRBV5-1 and TRBJ2-5; tentatively, D is TRBD1 or TRBD2 (6 bases each). The CDR3 is 15 amino acids. Looked up from germline, CDR1 is SGHRS and CDR2 is YFSETQ. V lost 4 bases, J lost 1 base, and 14 bases lay in between.

The sample holds a few counts of this clone. CDR3 in DNA: TGCGCCAGCAGCACTGGGACAGCGTTTTGGACTGAAGCTTTCTTT. Encoded protein: CASSTGTAFWTEAFF. The chain combines TRBV5-1 with TRBJ1-1; 7 bases fit TRBD1. J was trimmed by 5 bases and V by 4 bases; bases with no gene match: 11. CDR1 is SGHRS and CDR2 is YFSETQ in the germline V gene. The length of the CDR3 is 15 residues.

The V gene is TRBV6-6, the J gene TRBJ1-5, with D hard to call. The germline V and J ends were trimmed by 2 bases and 6 bases, with 11 bases remaining between them. CDR1 is MNHNY, CDR2 SVGAGI, per germline (reference sequence). This CDR3 is built from 14 residues. CDR3 protein: CASSYDGVGQPQHF. In DNA, the CDR3 is TGTGCCAGCAGTTACGATGGGGTCGGTCAGCCCCAGCATTTT.